Following are 26 T cell receptor beta chains from one sample sequenced in a study of T cells in Graves' hyperthyroidism and ophthalmopathy. From RNA transcripts, TCR beta CDR3 regions were amplified. A set of HTBI primers served as the primers for a first-round RT-PCR of the TCR CDR3. TCRdb redid the calling of the multiplex PCR reads with MiXCR, one entry per CDR3 protein. The sample includes under 400,000 distinct CDR3 sequences, roughly a fifth seen only once; the top ten take roughly 52%. The sample was blood. The receptors were sampled from a woman aged 50 to 65 with Graves' hyperthyroidism.

Many counts were recorded for this clonotype. The genes are TRBV30 and TRBJ2-1; 7 bases fit TRBD1. The CDR3 is 14 residues long. Germline V lookup: CDR1 GTSNPN, CDR2 SVGIG (reference sequence). The V segment lost 7 bases and the J segment 0 bases; nucleotides outside the gene matches: 6. Here the CDR3 reads CAYAHRGSYNEQFF. DNA for the CDR3: TGTGCCTACGCCCACAGGGGCTCCTACAATGAGCAGTTCTTC.

This clonotype appeared many times. DNA for the CDR3: TGTGCCAGCAGTGTTCGGTGGGACCAGTACTTC. It translates to CASSVRWDQYF. The gene calls are TRBV6-1 and TRBJ2-5; D is unclear. The CDR3 contains 11 residues. V was trimmed by 4 bases and J by 10 bases, leaving 10 bases between them. The germline gives CDR1 MNHNS, CDR2 SASEGT.

The chain is built from TRBV6-2 or TRBV6-3 and TRBJ2-7; D ambiguous. The germline gives CDR1 MNHEY, CDR2 SVGEGT. Trimming stripped 8 bases from V and 3 bases from J, with 17 bases between. The CDR3 totals 14 residues. The CDR3 loop is CASASPGRSYEQYF. Here the CDR3 DNA reads TGTGCCAGCGCGTCCCCCGGCAGGAGCTACGAGCAGTACTTC.

Comments on this clonotype: A much larger clone sits a single nucleotide away, making a read error possible. The gene calls are TRBV28 and TRBJ2-7; TRBD1 is a possible D gene (6 bases). Germline-derived CDR1 and CDR2 are MDHEN and SYDVKM. Deletions cut 6 bases from V and 3 bases from J, with 9 bases between. The CDR3 runs 12 residues. Here the CDR3 reads CASRHRVYEQYF. The CDR3 region has the DNA TGTGCCAGCAGACACAGGGTCTACGAGCAGTACTTC.

This clonotype was seen repeatedly, ten times or more. The chain employs TRBV2 and TRBJ2-7, with 8 nucleotides matching TRBD2. J gave up 2 bases and V 6 bases, and 6 bases lay outside the gene matches. CDR3 length: 14 residues. CDR1 SNHLY and CDR2 FYNNEI come from the germline V gene. The CDR3 coding sequence is TGTGCCAGCAGGGTTAGCGGGACTGCCTACGAGCAGTACTTC. This sequence encodes CASRVSGTAYEQYF. Using reference TRBV2 and TRBJ2-7 for the parts outside the CDR3, the full variable domain is EPEVTQTPSHQVTQMGQEVILRCVPISNHLYFYWYRQILGQKVEFLVSFYNNEISEKSEIFDDQFSVERPDGSNFTLKIRSTKLEDSAMYFCASRVSGTAYEQYFGPGTRLTVT.

This clonotype was observed at least ten times. This sequence joins TRBV9 and TRBJ2-2; maybe TRBD2 (5 bases). The CDR3 extends over 14 amino acids. V dropped 4 bases and J dropped 0 bases, with 7 bases sitting between them. CDR1 SGDLS and CDR2 YYNGEE come from the germline V gene. The CDR3 spells CASSHGANTGELFF. The CDR3 DNA follows: TGTGCCAGCAGCCACGGGGCGAACACCGGGGAGCTGTTTTTT.

This clonotype was observed at least ten times. The chain carries TRBV7-9 and TRBJ2-4; D ambiguous. V lost 1 base and J 7 bases, leaving 14 bases between the germline ends. This CDR3 contains 15 residues. Germline V gene lookup returns CDR1 SEHNR and CDR2 FQNEAQ (reference sequence). The CDR3 loop is CASSLGLYPPNIQYF. The CDR3 coding sequence is TGTGCCAGCAGCTTAGGGCTCTACCCCCCGAACATTCAGTACTTC.

This clonotype was picked up many times. J is TRBJ2-7 and V is TRBV10-1; D remains unclear. Trimming pared 8 bases from V and 2 bases from J, leaving 16 bases between. Germline V lookup: CDR1 WNHNN, CDR2 SYGVQD (reference sequence). The length of the CDR3 is 14 residues. This chain's CDR3 is CASSTDGRPYEQYF. The CDR3 DNA follows: TGCGCCAGCTCGACCGATGGGCGGCCCTACGAGCAGTACTTC.

This clonotype was seen at least ten times. This chain connects TRBV20-1 to TRBJ2-1; D unclear. The V end was cut by 6 bases, the J end by 9 bases, with 9 bases between. The germline V gene encodes CDR1 DFQATT and CDR2 SNEGSKA (reference sequence). There are 10 residues in the CDR3. The CDR3 reads CSAGYGEQFF. The CDR3 DNA is TGCAGTGCGGGGTATGGTGAGCAGTTCTTC.

This clonotype was detected a few times. The chain employs TRBV11-3 and TRBJ2-7, with a weak D call TRBD2 (5 bases). Near its end, the DNA agrees better with TRBJ2-1, so the J call may be wrong. The CDR3 length is 16 residues. Germline loops: CDR1 SGHNT, CDR2 YENEEA. The CDR3 region is CASSLGSIATRYEQFF. In DNA form, the CDR3 reads TGTGCCAGCAGCTTGGGTTCAATTGCCACTAGGTACGAGCAGTTCTTC.

This clonotype has a count of ten or more. The chain links TRBV14 to TRBJ2-1; 7 bases align to TRBD2. The trim removed 3 bases at V and 8 bases at J, leaving 7 bases unmatched. The CDR3 has 14 amino acids. Germline CDR1 is SGHDN and CDR2 is FVKESK. DNA for the CDR3: TGTGCCAGCAGCCAGCGGGAGTTTTGGGATGAGCAGTTCTTC. This sequence encodes CASSQREFWDEQFF.

This clonotype was observed many times. V gene TRBV20-1 combines with J gene TRBJ2-1, with a tentative D call TRBD1 (6 bases). Deletions cut 6 bases from V and 4 bases from J, with 10 bases between. Per germline, CDR1 DFQATT and CDR2 SNEGSKA (reference sequence). This CDR3 is built from 12 residues. The CDR3 here is CSAKGHYNEQFF. CDR3 DNA sequence: TGCAGTGCAAAGGGACATTACAATGAGCAGTTCTTC.

The sample holds many counts of this clonotype. The V and J genes are TRBV6-1 and TRBJ2-2; unclear D gene. The length of the CDR3 is 13 residues. Trimming cost V 6 bases and J 6 bases, with 11 bases left between them. Germline V gene data show CDR1 as MNHNS and CDR2 as SASEGT. The CDR3 nucleotides read TGTGCCAGCAGGGTTGAATCGGCCGGGGAGCTGTTTTTT. This sequence encodes CASRVESAGELFF.

Only a few counts were recorded for this clonotype. This chain links TRBV4-1 with TRBJ1-5; 7 bases fit TRBD1. Per the germline V gene, CDR1 is MGHRA and CDR2 is YSYEKL. J was trimmed by 2 bases and V by 4 bases; bases with no gene match: 11. The CDR3 totals 17 residues. This chain's CDR3 is CASSLGTVVRGNQPQHF. The CDR3 DNA sequence: TGCGCCAGCAGCCTTGGGACAGTAGTCCGTGGCAATCAGCCCCAGCATTTT.

This clonotype was counted at least ten times. This chain uses TRBV2 with TRBJ1-4; 8 bases map to TRBD1. The ends lost 6 bases at V and 7 bases at J; junction bases unmatched: 10. The CDR3 has 15 amino acids. The germline gives CDR1 SNHLY, CDR2 FYNNEI. The CDR3 region is CASSGQGAGSEKLFF. CDR3 nucleotides: TGTGCCAGCAGCGGCCAGGGGGCAGGGAGTGAAAAACTGTTTTTT.

This clonotype was seen more than once but under ten times. The chain is built from TRBV6-1 and TRBJ2-3; possible D gene TRBD1, 5 bases. The length of the CDR3 is 17 residues. Deletions cut 3 bases from V and 3 bases from J, with 19 bases between. Germline V gene sequence: CDR1 MNHNS, CDR2 SASEGT. The CDR3 is CASSEARIGVGTDTQYF. The CDR3 DNA is TGTGCCAGCAGTGAGGCCCGAATAGGGGTAGGGACAGATACGCAGTATTTT.

This clonotype was recorded at least ten times. The J gene is TRBJ1-5, the V gene TRBV3-1; possibly TRBD1 for D (5 bases). Trimming shortened V by 4 bases and J by 9 bases, and 10 bases separated the two germline ends. The CDR3 covers 12 residues. Germline V CDR1 and CDR2: LGHDT, YNNKEL (reference sequence). The CDR3 sequence is CASSLTQGPQHF. The CDR3 DNA is TGTGCCAGCAGCCTGACTCAGGGGCCCCAGCATTTT.

At least ten counts were recorded for this clonotype. V usage is TRBV7-8 and J usage is TRBJ1-5, with D possibly TRBD1 on 6 matching bases. V shed 5 bases and J shed 3 bases, with 11 bases lying between them. This CDR3 contains 14 residues. CDR1 and CDR2 from the germline V gene are SGHVS and FQNEAQ. The CDR3 region is CASSAYRVNQPQHF. In DNA form, the CDR3 reads TGTGCCAGCAGCGCCTACAGGGTCAATCAGCCCCAGCATTTT. The whole variable domain, remainder taken from reference TRBV7-8 and TRBJ1-5, is GAGVSQSPRYKVAKRGQDVALRCDPISGHVSLFWYQQALGQGPEFLTYFQNEAQLDKSGLPSDRFFAERPEGSVSTLKIQRTQQEDSAVYLCASSAYRVNQPQHFGDGTRLSIL.

Turning to this clonotype: Sequence at one end of the junction differs from germline and may be a read error. The rearrangement uses TRBV11-3 and TRBJ2-2; the D call may be TRBD1 or TRBD2 (5 bases each). The CDR3 totals 15 residues. Germline-derived CDR1 and CDR2 are SGHNT and YENEEA. Here the CDR3 reads CASSLEGPNTRELFF. As DNA, the CDR3 is TGTGCCAGCAGCCTCGAGGGACCGAACACCAGGGAGCTGTTTTTT.

This clonotype was seen a single time. V is TRBV20-1 and J is TRBJ2-7; D not certain. The CDR3 sequence is 12 residues long. Trimming removed 3 bases at V and 4 bases at J, with 10 bases between. Germline V lookup: CDR1 DFQATT, CDR2 SNEGSKA (reference sequence). CDR3 sequence: CSASPGRYEQYF. CDR3 bases: TGCAGTGCTAGCCCCGGACGATACGAGCAGTACTTC.

This clonotype showed up many times. V and J are TRBV7-8 and TRBJ2-7; possibly TRBD2 for D (5 bases). V was trimmed by 5 bases and J by 4 bases, leaving 12 bases between them. The germline gives CDR1 SGHVS, CDR2 FQNEAQ. The CDR3 contains 13 residues. CDR3 in DNA: TGTGCCAGCAGCAGAAACGGCGGGTACGAGCAGTACTTC. Encoded protein: CASSRNGGYEQYF.

Comments on this clonotype: A much larger clone sits a single nucleotide away, making a read error possible. The chain uses TRBV29-1 and TRBJ2-7; 10 bases match TRBD2. The CDR3 consists of 15 residues. CDR1 is SQVTM, CDR2 ANQGSEA, per germline. In DNA, the CDR3 is TGCAGCGTTGAAAAAACTAGCGGGGACTCCTACGAGCAGGACTTC. This codes for CSVEKTSGDSYEQDF.

Only a few counts were recorded for this clonotype. This sequence joins TRBV28 and TRBJ1-4, with D unresolved. Germline V CDR1 and CDR2: MDHEN, SYDVKM. V shed 4 bases and J shed 6 bases, with 12 bases lying between them. This CDR3 is 14 amino acids long. CDR3 protein: CASSSPTWDEKLFF. The CDR3 DNA reads TGTGCCAGCAGTTCCCCGACCTGGGATGAAAAACTGTTTTTT.

This clonotype has a handful of counts. The chain links TRBV5-4 to TRBJ1-2; D might be TRBD1 (5 bases). The V end lost 3 bases, the J end lost 0 bases, and 15 bases lay between the germline ends. The CDR3 totals 16 residues. The germline V gene has CDR1 SGHNT and CDR2 YYREEE (reference sequence). As DNA, the CDR3 is TGTGCCAGCAGCTCCGAGGGACGGAGCCCTAACTATGGCTACACCTTC. This codes for CASSSEGRSPNYGYTF.

This clonotype has ten or more counts. J is TRBJ2-7 and V is TRBV3-1; weak D call: TRBD2 (6 bases). V shed 1 base and J shed 1 base, with 17 bases lying between them. Germline V gene lookup returns CDR1 LGHDT and CDR2 YNNKEL (reference sequence). CDR3 size: 17 residues. CDR3 amino acids: CASSQGPAGPMSYEQYF. DNA for the CDR3: TGTGCCAGCAGCCAAGGCCCTGCGGGGCCGATGTCCTACGAGCAGTACTTC.

This chain links TRBV28 with TRBJ2-2; a possible D gene is TRBD2 (6 bases). Between the trimmed V and J ends, which lost 2 bases and 1 base, there was a span of 17 bases. Germline CDR1 and CDR2: MDHEN and SYDVKM. The CDR3 covers 18 residues. CDR3 in DNA: TGTGCCAGCAGTTTAGGGCGTGTGGGTAGCGGGAACACCGGGGAGCTGTTTTTT. The encoded protein is CASSLGRVGSGNTGELFF. The full variable domain, with the rest looked up from reference TRBV28 and TRBJ2-2, is DVKVTQSSRYLVKRTGEKVFLECVQDMDHENMFWYRQDPGLGLRLIYFSYDVKMKEKGDIPEGYSVSREKKERFSLILESASTNQTSMYLCASSLGRVGSGNTGELFFGEGSRLTVL.